A single T cell receptor beta chain is shown here with its context. The sample holds a few counts of this clonotype. No cognate antigen has been identified for it. One base away there is no much larger clone; base qualities are not given. Ficoll-Paque density gradient centrifugation was the method used to isolate PBMCs. The data were taken from a study of T-cell memory formation after mild COVID-19 listed by TCRdb under 2021. About the study as a whole: Most TCR sequence clusters were specific to one of the two donors. Longitudinal TCRalpha and TCRbeta repertoire sequencing tracked T-cell clones expanding and contracting after mild COVID-19 in two donors. Two young, previously healthy adult volunteers, one female and one male, were included in the cohort. Results and caveats for the whole study, not just this receptor: Contracting CD4+ clones were found mainly in CM and EM memory subsets, while CD8+ clones were enriched in EMRA. The second-wave clones that peaked on day 37 were not confirmed to be SARS-CoV-2 specific. Some responding clones were detected in pre-infection memory, suggesting pre-existing cross-reactive memory T cells joined the SARS-CoV-2 response. Balanced CD4/CD8 phenotypes were observed for clones contracting from day 15 to 85, whereas a bias towards CD4+ was observed for a second wave of clones expanding from day 15 to 37. Only a couple of mild cases were covered by the study, and larger cohorts that include severe cases with pre-infection samples were considered necessary.

Trimming removed 5 bases from V and 2 bases from J, leaving 13 bases between the germline ends. The CDR3 runs 15 amino acids, cysteine and phenylalanine included. Only CDR3 DNA remains: 45 bases, in frame from the first base. The germline V gene gives CDR1 as SGHNT and CDR2 as YENEEA. Sequenced using an Illumina NovaSeq 6000. cDNA libraries for TCRalpha and TCRbeta were prepared by 5'RACE using constant-segment primers, with sample barcodes and unique molecular identifiers added. Trizol reagent was used to extract RNA from every sample. Amplification of the libraries took two PCR steps, and the second step added a second sample barcode plus Illumina TruSeq adapters. Sequencing of the libraries was done on an Illumina NovaSeq, producing 2 x 150 bp paired-end reads. As for how the authors treated the data: Reads were demultiplexed and collapsed into UMI-guided consensus sequences with migec v1.2.7. With mixcr v2.1.11, UMI consensuses were aligned to TRA and TRB V and J templates and assembled into clonotypes. Expanded or contracted clonotypes were those called significant by both edgeR and NoisET, with noise models trained on biological replicates. For edgeR calls, the cutoffs were a false discovery rate-adjusted p below 0.01 and a log2 fold-change threshold of 1. As an exploratory analysis of dynamics, max-normalized trajectories of the 1000 most abundant clonotypes were examined by PCA with hierarchical clustering. The CD4 or CD8 phenotype of responding clones was assigned using the separately sequenced CD4+ and CD8+ repertoires. Through fastp at Q25 and MiXCR, TCRdb rebuilt clones from the public reads, retaining in-frame beta chains. Here each entry gathers all rows of one CDR3 protein and keeps the most common genes and DNA. The V and J calls, along with clone size, are taken from TCRdb and not from the paper's own processing. The sample data list almost 350,000 distinct CDR3 sequences, and 20% to 25% of these were observed just once. Roughly 23% of the sample is in the top ten clones.

This receptor chain uses TRBV11-3 and TRBJ2-1; 6 matching bases give a weak D call of TRBD1. The TCR comes from a man between 18 and 29 years old who had mild COVID-19 (a few samples of this study predate the infection). The sample titles of this study are shuffled in the database, so cell type and time point are left out; the donor was told from shared clones. Sequenced sample: PBMCs or a T cell subset sorted from them (not recorded which). Here is the DNA: TGTGCCAGCAGCACAACAGGGTTCACCTACAATGAGCAGTTCTTC. Translated, it reads CASSTTGFTYNEQFF.